The rows below give T cell receptor beta chains drawn from one sample of a study of OX40 agonist ivuxolimab in advanced cancers. Libraries were prepared by immunoSEQ multiplex PCR; TCRdb keeps only in-frame clonotypes and omits some of them. The sample includes about 70,000 clones, about 85% of them seen just once. Material: CD4+ or CD8+ T cells sorted from blood, obtained in a trial of the OX40 agonist ivuxolimab. Receptors were obtained from an adult with an advanced solid tumor such as melanoma, head and neck, liver or kidney cancer. The CDR3 runs from the conserved cysteine through the conserved F or W. D genes are given only for firm matches. Clone size is stated in some rows and not others, as once, few, many or a class when expanded.

TRBJ2-7	.	TRBV6-6	.	CASSYGGEQYF	TGTGCCAGCAGTTACGGGGGCGAGCAGTACTTC
TRBJ2-7	.	TRBV5-1	TRBD2	CASSLGASGGSYEQYF	TGCGCCAGCAGCTTGGGGGCTAGCGGGGGCTCCTACGAGCAGTACTTC
TRBJ2-3	few	TRBV5-1	TRBD2	CASSLSGGTDTQYF	TGCGCCAGCAGCTTGAGCGGGGGCACAGATACGCAGTATTTT
TRBJ2-7	once	TRBV6-5	.	CASGPRTGSSYEQYF	TGTGCCAGCGGCCCCAGGACGGGAAGCTCCTACGAGCAGTACTTC
TRBJ1-6	.	TRBV9	.	CASSVGAASALHF	TGTGCCAGCAGCGTAGGGGCGGCCTCGGCCCTCCACTTT
TRBJ1-3	.	TRBV18	TRBD1	CASSPAGTGTGNTIYF	TGTGCCAGCTCACCAGCCGGGACAGGGACCGGAAACACCATATATTTT
TRBJ2-5	.	TRBV18	.	CASSPQGAETQYF	TGTGCCAGCTCACCTCAAGGGGCCGAGACCCAGTACTTC
TRBJ2-1	.	TRBV5-8	.	CASSGQVKSSYNEQFF	TGTGCCAGCAGCGGGCAGGTAAAGAGCTCCTACAATGAGCAGTTCTTC
TRBJ2-1	.	TRBV11-3	TRBD2	CASSLGTISGGAYNEQFF	TGTGCCAGCAGCTTAGGCACAATCAGCGGGGGGGCTTACAATGAGCAGTTCTTC
TRBJ1-1	.	TRBV28	.	CASSRRAGHTEAFF	TGTGCCAGCAGCCGGCGCGCGGGACATACTGAAGCTTTCTTT
TRBJ1-3	once	TRBV5-1	TRBD1	CASSPGQGGNTIYF	TGCGCCAGCAGCCCGGGACAGGGCGGAAACACCATATATTTT
TRBJ1-5	once	TRBV18	.	CASSPQTNQPQHF	TGTGCCAGCTCACCACAAACGAATCAGCCCCAGCATTTT
TRBJ2-2	.	TRBV27	.	CASSLSNPGSPNTGELFF	TGTGCCAGCAGTTTATCGAACCCGGGTTCACCGAACACCGGGGAGCTGTTTTTT
TRBJ1-2	once	TRBV11-2	.	CASSWVRGRFGYGYTF	TGTGCCAGCAGCTGGGTGAGGGGTCGTTTCGGCTATGGCTACACCTTC
TRBJ2-6	.	TRBV5-1	.	CASTGSGPGANVLTF	TGCGCCTCTACGGGGAGCGGGCCTGGGGCCAACGTCCTGACTTTC
TRBJ2-7	.	TRBV18	TRBD1	CASSPSRDSPYEQYF	TGTGCCAGCTCACCCTCCCGGGACAGTCCCTACGAGCAGTACTTC
TRBJ2-6	.	TRBV5-4	.	CASSRQSSGANVLTF	TGTGCCAGCAGCAGGCAGAGCTCTGGGGCCAACGTCCTGACTTTC
TRBJ1-6	once	TRBV6-1	.	CASSEVMRSDSPLHF	TGTGCCAGCAGTGAAGTCATGAGAAGTGATTCACCCCTCCACTTT
TRBJ1-2	.	TRBV5-4	.	CASSLGGLNYGYTF	TGTGCCAGCAGCTTGGGAGGTCTCAACTATGGCTACACCTTC
TRBJ1-2	.	TRBV6-1	.	CASSWTSYGYTF	TGTGCCAGCAGTTGGACGTCCTATGGCTACACCTTC
TRBJ1-5	.	TRBV18	.	CASSPQGEQPQHF	TGTGCCAGCTCACCCCAGGGTGAGCAGCCCCAGCATTTT
TRBJ2-7	.	TRBV6-6	.	CASSSGDATLYEQYF	TGTGCCAGCAGTTCAGGGGACGCTACTCTCTACGAGCAGTACTTC
TRBJ1-6	few	TRBV30	.	CAWRGLYNSPLHF	TGTGCCTGGAGGGGTCTTTATAATTCACCCCTCCACTTT
TRBJ2-7	.	TRBV2	.	CASSPRDRRGGEQYF	TGTGCCAGCAGTCCCCGGGACCGCCGAGGGGGCGAGCAGTACTTC
TRBJ1-1	.	TRBV29-1	.	CSVNPELTEAFF	TGCAGCGTGAATCCCGAATTAACTGAAGCTTTCTTT
TRBJ1-2	.	TRBV18	TRBD1	CASSQGQGASYGYTF	TGTGCCAGCTCACAAGGACAGGGGGCTAGCTATGGCTACACCTTC
TRBJ1-1	.	TRBV18	.	CASSIRDRPEAFF	TGTGCCAGCTCAATCCGGGACCGTCCCGAAGCTTTCTTT
TRBJ1-6	.	TRBV6-6	.	CASRPNNSPLHF	TGTGCCAGCAGACCGAATAATTCACCCCTCCACTTT
TRBJ2-7	.	TRBV5-1	.	CASSSGRTYEQYF	TGCGCCAGCAGCTCCGGACGGACTTACGAGCAGTACTTC
TRBJ2-7	.	TRBV4-1	TRBD1	CASRSSGTGKGGHEQYF	TGCGCCAGCAGAAGTTCCGGGACAGGGAAAGGAGGCCACGAGCAGTACTTC
TRBJ2-7	.	TRBV7-2	TRBD2	CASPNGGGGAPYEQYF	TGTGCCAGCCCAAACGGGGGCGGGGGGGCCCCCTACGAGCAGTACTTC
TRBJ2-3	.	TRBV7-9	TRBD2	CASSLVAGGTDTQYF	TGTGCCAGCAGCTTAGTGGCGGGGGGGACAGATACGCAGTATTTT
TRBJ1-6	.	TRBV27	.	CASRGGAGSPLHF	TGTGCCAGCAGGGGGGGCGCGGGGTCACCCCTCCACTTT
TRBJ1-5	.	TRBV2	.	CASRQGNSNQPQHF	TGTGCCAGCAGGCAGGGTAATAGCAATCAGCCCCAGCATTTT
TRBJ2-2	few	TRBV7-2	.	CASSYKANTGELFF	TGTGCCAGCAGCTATAAAGCGAACACCGGGGAGCTGTTTTTT
TRBJ2-2	.	TRBV28	.	CASSSIQQGRTGELFF	TGTGCCAGCAGTTCGATTCAACAGGGCCGCACCGGGGAGCTGTTTTTT
TRBJ1-1	.	TRBV5-5	TRBD1	CASSLVYRGVLGTEAFF	TGTGCCAGCAGCTTGGTTTACAGGGGGGTTTTAGGTACTGAAGCTTTCTTT
TRBJ2-7	.	TRBV6-5	.	CASSPGGQLSYEQYF	TGTGCCAGCAGCCCCGGCGGACAGTTGTCCTACGAGCAGTACTTC
TRBJ2-7	.	TRBV19	TRBD2	CASSGRTSLSYEQYF	TGTGCCAGTAGTGGAAGGACTAGTCTCTCCTACGAGCAGTACTTC
TRBJ1-1	once	TRBV4-3	.	CASSQDPYGRMNTEAFF	TGCGCCAGCAGCCAAGATCCCTATGGCAGGATGAACACTGAAGCTTTCTTT
TRBJ1-5	once	TRBV5-6	TRBD1	CASSLKGARQPQHF	TGTGCCAGCAGCTTGAAGGGGGCTAGGCAGCCCCAGCATTTT
TRBJ2-4	few	TRBV27	.	CASSGLDIQYF	TGTGCCAGCAGCGGATTGGACATTCAGTACTTC
TRBJ2-1	.	TRBV29-1	.	CSVGQGPSSYNEQFF	TGCAGCGTTGGTCAGGGCCCCAGCTCCTACAATGAGCAGTTCTTC
TRBJ1-2	.	TRBV5-1	.	CASSLTGVNYGYTF	TGCGCCAGCAGCTTGACAGGAGTGAACTATGGCTACACCTTC
TRBJ1-2	.	TRBV19	.	CASSSGAYLRNGYTF	TGTGCCAGTAGTTCCGGAGCCTACCTACGTAATGGCTACACCTTC
TRBJ2-1	.	TRBV11-2	TRBD2	CASSSRDYYPNEQFF	TGTGCCAGCAGCTCCCGGGACTACTATCCCAATGAGCAGTTCTTC
TRBJ2-1	.	TRBV7-2	TRBD2	CASSLGLALYNEQFF	TGTGCCAGCAGCTTGGGACTAGCGTTATACAATGAGCAGTTCTTC
TRBJ2-1	.	TRBV15	TRBD2	CATRTFSSGRGGQNEQFF	TGTGCCACCAGGACCTTCTCTAGTGGGCGGGGGGGCCAGAATGAGCAGTTCTTC
TRBJ1-1	.	TRBV5-1	.	CASSLAGTRNGVEAFF	TGCGCCAGCAGCTTGGCCGGGACTCGCAACGGGGTAGAAGCTTTCTTT
TRBJ2-1	.	TRBV7-9	.	CASSSLGLDTFLYEQFF	TGTGCCAGCAGCTCCCTCGGCCTGGACACCTTTTTGTATGAGCAGTTCTTC
TRBJ1-1	.	TRBV5-1	.	CASSLSAGNTEAFF	TGCGCCAGCAGCTTGTCAGCAGGGAACACTGAAGCTTTCTTT
TRBJ2-5	once	TRBV7-8	.	CASSLRRGAETQYF	TGTGCCAGCAGCTTACGGCGGGGAGCTGAGACCCAGTACTTC
TRBJ2-2	.	TRBV6-5	.	CASSYSKGWTGELFF	TGTGCCAGCAGTTACAGTAAGGGATGGACCGGGGAGCTGTTTTTT